This T cell receptor (beta chain) was sequenced in a study of blood T cell repertoires in COVID-19. The data were produced by immunoSEQ multiplex PCR, yet TCRdb's version contains in-frame clones alone and is incomplete. Of about 170,000 clones in the sample, approximately 86% were seen once. The CDR3 consists of 14 residues. Trimming removed 5 bases from V and 2 bases from J; junction bases left unmatched: 2. Germline loops: CDR1 MNHEY, CDR2 SMNVEV (reference sequence). The source is a woman aged 35 to 49 with COVID-19, enrolled during active disease. The chain recombines TRBV27 with TRBJ2-2; 7 nucleotides match TRBD2. The sequenced sample consisted of peripheral blood. CDR3 loop: CASSGDYNTGELFF. CDR3 bases: TGTGCCAGCAGTGGGGACTACAACACCGGGGAGCTGTTTTTT.